This T cell receptor beta chain was identified in a study of T cell responses to AZD1222 COVID-19 vaccine. Notes on the study in general: There were mostly white British donors and more females than males, and clonal diversity was possibly underestimated. There were vaccine-associated CD4 TCRs across spike, dominant at 160-218 and 743-854.

Concerning this clone: Its target is not known. Other nucleotide sequences from this sample produce the same CDR3.

The germline CDR1 and CDR2 sequences are SEHNR and FQNEAQ (reference sequence). The CDR3 covers 16 residues. The germline V and J ends were trimmed by 2 bases and 0 bases, with 11 bases remaining between them. TCRdb's copy holds only in-frame clones and misses some; the assay was immunoSEQ multiplex PCR. The sample consists of 150,000 or so clones, 90% to 95% of them appearing once. The chain is built from TRBV7-9 and TRBJ2-1, with a weak D call TRBD2 (5 bases). This TCR derives from an adult in good health. The starting material was peripheral blood, obtained on day 0 of AZD1222 vaccination. The CDR3 sequence: CASSLSLAGSYNEQFF. DNA for the CDR3: TGTGCCAGCAGCTTATCTCTAGCTGGCTCCTACAATGAGCAGTTCTTC.